Given below is one T cell receptor beta chain in context. It was with random hexamers that about 0.45 to 1 ug RNA was reverse transcribed. By means of immunoSEQ multiplex PCR, TCR beta CDR3 spanning 54 Vbeta and 13 Jbeta underwent amplification. TCRdb passed the immunoSEQ multiplex PCR reads through MiXCR, listing each CDR3 protein once. The sample has fewer than 200,000 distinct CDR3 sequences, about 91% seen once. Trimming took 5 bases from V and 6 from J; bases not matched to a gene: 8. Germline-derived CDR1 and CDR2 are PRHDT and FYEKMQ (reference sequence). The length of the CDR3 is 14 residues. These data are taken from a study of CD8 T cells in Susac syndrome.

V and J are TRBV13 and TRBJ1-1; 8 nucleotides match TRBD1. Sequencing was carried out using CD4+ T cells from PBMCs. The receptor's source is a human donor with Susac syndrome. The chain's CDR3 is CASSLQGVGAEAFF. DNA for the CDR3: TGTGCCAGCAGCCTACAGGGGGTGGGAGCTGAAGCTTTCTTT.